This paragraph covers one T cell receptor (beta chain) sequence. The CDR3 runs to 13 residues. Trimming cost V 8 bases and J 1 base, with 10 bases left between them. Germline CDR1 reads LNHDA; CDR2 reads SQIVND (reference sequence). Assay: immunoSEQ multiplex PCR; the TCRdb copy retains only in-frame clones and omits some. The profile shows approximately 220,000 clones, about 90% of them singletons. This entry is derived from a study of blood T cell repertoires in COVID-19. The source is a young woman with acute COVID-19. This chain links TRBV19 with TRBJ2-3, with D maybe TRBD1 (5 bases). Source material: PBMCs or T cells enriched from blood (not recorded which). The CDR3 spells CASRLQGTDTQYF. The DNA for the CDR3 is TGTGCCAGTCGGTTACAGGGCACAGATACGCAGTATTTT.